The sequence of this T cell receptor beta chain was determined in a study of technical replicates of blood from a few donors. Produced via immunoSEQ multiplex PCR; TCRdb's table is partial and in-frame only. The sample lists approximately 81,000 clones, about 81% seen once, with roughly 3.7% in the top ten. Specimen: PBMCs. This sequence was found in a human donor in good health. Some clones in this sample may be carry-over from other donors' samples.

The CDR3 protein is CASSKLAGSYNEQFF. For the CDR3, the DNA is TGTGCCAGCAGCAAACTAGCGGGCTCCTACAATGAGCAGTTCTTC. The rearrangement links TRBV7-2 to TRBJ2-1; 9 bases agree with TRBD2. V lost 5 bases to trimming and J lost 0 bases; unmatched junction nucleotides: 2. CDR3 length: 15 residues. The germline CDR1 and CDR2 sequences are SGHTA and FQGNSA.